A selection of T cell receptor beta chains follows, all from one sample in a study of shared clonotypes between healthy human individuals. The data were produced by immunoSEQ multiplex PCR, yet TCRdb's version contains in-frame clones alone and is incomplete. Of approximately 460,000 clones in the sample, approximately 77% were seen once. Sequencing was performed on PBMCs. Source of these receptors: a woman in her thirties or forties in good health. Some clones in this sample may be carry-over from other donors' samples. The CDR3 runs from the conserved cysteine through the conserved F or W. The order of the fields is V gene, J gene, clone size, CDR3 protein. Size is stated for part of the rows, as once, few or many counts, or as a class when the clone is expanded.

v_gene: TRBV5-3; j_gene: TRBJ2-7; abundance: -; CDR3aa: CARSPSRRSSYEQYF
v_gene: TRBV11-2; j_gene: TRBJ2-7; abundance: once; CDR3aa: CASSLGPTYEQYF
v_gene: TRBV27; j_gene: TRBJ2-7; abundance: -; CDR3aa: CASSLSVGHPEYF
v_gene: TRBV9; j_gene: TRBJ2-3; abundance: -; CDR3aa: CASSGFTITDTQYF
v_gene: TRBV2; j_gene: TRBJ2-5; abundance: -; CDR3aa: CASSVAAGGGLETQYF
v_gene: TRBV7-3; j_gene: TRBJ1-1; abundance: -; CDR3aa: CASSLKAGPGEAFF
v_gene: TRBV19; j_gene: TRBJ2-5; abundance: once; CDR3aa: CASTRLAGGPGETQYF
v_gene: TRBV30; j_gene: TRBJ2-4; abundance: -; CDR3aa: CAWSYSGNIQYF
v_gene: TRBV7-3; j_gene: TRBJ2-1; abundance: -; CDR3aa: CASSLTSGNNEQFF
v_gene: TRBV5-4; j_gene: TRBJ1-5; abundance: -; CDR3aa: CASSLGTANNQPQHF
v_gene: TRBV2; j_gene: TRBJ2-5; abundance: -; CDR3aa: CASSEYREETQYF
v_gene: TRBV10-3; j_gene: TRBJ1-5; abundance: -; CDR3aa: CAIRSGDQPQHF
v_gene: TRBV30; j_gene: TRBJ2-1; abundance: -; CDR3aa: CAWTPAGSHSYNEQFF
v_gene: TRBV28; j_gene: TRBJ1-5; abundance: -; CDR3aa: CASTSGTEDQPQHF
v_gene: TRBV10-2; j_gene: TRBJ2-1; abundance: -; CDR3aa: CASSVFSGFSSSEQFF
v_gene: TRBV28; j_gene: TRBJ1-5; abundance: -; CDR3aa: CASTVSNQPQHF
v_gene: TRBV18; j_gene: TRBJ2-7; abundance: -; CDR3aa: CASSGEYEQYF
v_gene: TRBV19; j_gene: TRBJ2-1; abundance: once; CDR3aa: CASSMDRGSEQFF
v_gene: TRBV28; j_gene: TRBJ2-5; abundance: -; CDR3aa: CAGSTLAGADETQYF
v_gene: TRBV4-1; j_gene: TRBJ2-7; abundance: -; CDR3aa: CASSADAGYEQYF
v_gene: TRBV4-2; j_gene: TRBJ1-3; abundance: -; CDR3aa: CASSQSQSSGNTIYF
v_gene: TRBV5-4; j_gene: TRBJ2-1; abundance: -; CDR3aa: CASSWFYSADEQFF
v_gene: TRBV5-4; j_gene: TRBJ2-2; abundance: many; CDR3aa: CASSRRATTGELFF
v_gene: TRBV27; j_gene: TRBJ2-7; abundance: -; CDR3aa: CASSPRRTSGEQYF
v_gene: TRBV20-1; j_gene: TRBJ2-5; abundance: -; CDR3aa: CSARERETQYF
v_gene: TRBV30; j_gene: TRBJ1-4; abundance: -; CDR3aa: CAWSVGGRHNEKLFF
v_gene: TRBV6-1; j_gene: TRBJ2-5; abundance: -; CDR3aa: CASSGLRREETQYF
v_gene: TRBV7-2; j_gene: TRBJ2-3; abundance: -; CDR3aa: CASSLIPPDTQYF
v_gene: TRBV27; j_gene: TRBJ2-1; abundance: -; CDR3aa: CASTNGNEQFF
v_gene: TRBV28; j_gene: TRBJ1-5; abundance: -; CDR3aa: CASSLKVLVGQPQHF
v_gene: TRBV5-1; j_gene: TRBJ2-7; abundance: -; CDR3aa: CASSLNQVYEQYF
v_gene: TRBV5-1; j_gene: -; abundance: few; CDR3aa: CASSLGGLAGSEQYF
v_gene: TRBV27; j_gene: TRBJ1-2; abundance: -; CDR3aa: CASIPRQGANYGYTF
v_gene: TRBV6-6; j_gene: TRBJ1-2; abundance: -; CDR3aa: CASSYGGGANNYGYTF
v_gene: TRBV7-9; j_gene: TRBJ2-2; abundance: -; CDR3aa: CASSWTSGRTGELFF
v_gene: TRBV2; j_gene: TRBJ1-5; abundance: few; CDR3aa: CASRGQTHGNQPQHF
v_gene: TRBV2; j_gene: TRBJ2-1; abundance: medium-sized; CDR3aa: CASRAGASHNEQFF
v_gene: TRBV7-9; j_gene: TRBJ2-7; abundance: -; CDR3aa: CASSLDVAYEQYF
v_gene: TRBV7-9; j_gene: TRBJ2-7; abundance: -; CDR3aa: CASSLHTGPNEQYF
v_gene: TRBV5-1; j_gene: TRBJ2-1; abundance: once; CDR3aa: CASSPQGLSGNEQFF
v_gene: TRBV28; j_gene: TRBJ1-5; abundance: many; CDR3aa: CASSTNVAFGNQPQHF
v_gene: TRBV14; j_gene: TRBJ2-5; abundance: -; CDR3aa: CAGSQDKVGETQYF
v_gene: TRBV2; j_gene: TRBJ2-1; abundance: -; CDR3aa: CASSADRGNYNEQFF
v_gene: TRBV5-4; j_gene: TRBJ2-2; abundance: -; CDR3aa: CASSLVGSGRENTGELFF
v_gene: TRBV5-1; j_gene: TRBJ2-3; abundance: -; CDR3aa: CASTGTSGSTDTQYF
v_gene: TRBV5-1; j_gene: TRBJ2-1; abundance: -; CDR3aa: CASKRVAGVFDEQFF
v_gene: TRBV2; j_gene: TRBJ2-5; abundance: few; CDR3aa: CASSELTNQETQYF
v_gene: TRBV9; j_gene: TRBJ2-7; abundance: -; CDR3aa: CASSAMEGGGDYEQYF
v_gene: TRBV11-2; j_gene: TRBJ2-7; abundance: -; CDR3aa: CASSSYRLLSYEQYF
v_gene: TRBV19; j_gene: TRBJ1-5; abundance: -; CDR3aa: CASSNGPRSDSNQPQHF
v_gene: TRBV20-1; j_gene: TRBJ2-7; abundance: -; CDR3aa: CSARTSYEQYF
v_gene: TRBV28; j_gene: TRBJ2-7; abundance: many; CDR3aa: CASRDRDNPYEQYF
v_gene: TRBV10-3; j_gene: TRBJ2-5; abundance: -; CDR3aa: CAISESGTGQETQYF
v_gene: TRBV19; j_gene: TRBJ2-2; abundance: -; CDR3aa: CASSSGSGRLRGELFF
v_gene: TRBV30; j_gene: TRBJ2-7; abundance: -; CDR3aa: CAWSAGLGLGGEQYF
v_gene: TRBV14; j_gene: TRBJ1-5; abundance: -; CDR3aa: CASSQSRDQPQHF
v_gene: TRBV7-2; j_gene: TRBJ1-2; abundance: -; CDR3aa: CASSLLGYGYTF
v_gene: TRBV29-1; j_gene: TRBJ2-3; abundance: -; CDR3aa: CSAGLAGVDTQYF
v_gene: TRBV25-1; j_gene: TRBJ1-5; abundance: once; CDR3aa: CASSEPGPNQPQHF
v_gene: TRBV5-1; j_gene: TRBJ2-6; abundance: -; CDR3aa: CASSREGKVPGANVLTF